This T cell receptor beta chain was found in a study of blood T cell repertoires in COVID-19. Turning to the study itself: Samples representing acute and convalescent COVID-19 were sourced from the United States, Italy and Spain. The analysed material was cDNA or gDNA that came from T cells, B-cell-depleted T cells, or PBMCs.

Sequenced by immunoSEQ multiplex PCR; TCRdb stores in-frame clones only, minus some. The table shows 220,000 or so clones, with 84% occurring only once. The V segment lost 2 bases and the J segment 4 bases; nucleotides outside the gene matches: 4. The length of the CDR3 is 15 residues. Germline V gene lookup returns CDR1 LGHDT and CDR2 YNNKEL (reference sequence). The chain has TRBV3-1 (or the pseudogene TRBV3-2) and TRBJ2-3; 9 nucleotides align to TRBD1. The sequencing sample was made of PBMCs or T cells enriched from blood (not recorded which). The receptor's source is a woman in her thirties or forties who had recovered from COVID-19. This CDR3 is CASSQTGTGPDTQYF. For the CDR3, the DNA is TGTGCCAGCAGCCAAACCGGGACAGGGCCAGATACGCAGTATTTT.